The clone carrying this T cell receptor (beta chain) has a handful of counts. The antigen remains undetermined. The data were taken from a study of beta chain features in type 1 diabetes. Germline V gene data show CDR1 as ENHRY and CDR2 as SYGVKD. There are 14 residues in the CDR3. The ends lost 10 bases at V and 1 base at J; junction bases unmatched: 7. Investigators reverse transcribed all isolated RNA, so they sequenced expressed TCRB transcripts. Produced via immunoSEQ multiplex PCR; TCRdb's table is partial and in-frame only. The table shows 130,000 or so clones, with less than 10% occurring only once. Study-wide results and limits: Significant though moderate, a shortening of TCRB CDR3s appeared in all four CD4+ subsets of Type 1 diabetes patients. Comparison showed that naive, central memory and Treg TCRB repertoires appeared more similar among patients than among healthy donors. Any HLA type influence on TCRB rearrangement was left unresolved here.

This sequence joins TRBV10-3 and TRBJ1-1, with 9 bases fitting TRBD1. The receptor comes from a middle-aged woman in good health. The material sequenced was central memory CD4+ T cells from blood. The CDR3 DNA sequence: TGTGCCACCCGACCGGGACAGGGGAACACTGAAGCTTTCTTT. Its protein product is CATRPGQGNTEAFF.